This entry is about one T cell receptor beta chain. Its antigen remains unidentified. The sample originates from a study of shared clonotypes between healthy human individuals. Terminally differentiated effector memory CD45RA+ cells were left out of the naive CD8 fraction, which was CD45RO-negative and positively selected for CCR7. Study-wide points: Generation probabilities were higher for clonotypes shared across all four sorted-subset donors than for unshared ones.

Profiled with immunoSEQ multiplex PCR; TCRdb holds only in-frame clones, not every one. The profile covers 1.5 million to 2.5 million clones, with just under 95% appearing a single time and roughly 1% taken by the ten largest. This TCR came from a man aged 18-30 years in good health. Sequencing used naive CD8+ T cells sorted from blood.

The CDR3 region is CASSGGIWYEQYF. CDR3 DNA: TGTGCCAGCAGTGGTGGAATTTGGTACGAGCAGTACTTC. The chain couples TRBV5-6 to TRBJ2-7; D not resolved. There are 13 residues in the CDR3. V was clipped by 5 bases and J by 4 bases, with 13 bases between them. CDR1 and CDR2 (germline): SGHDT, YYEEEE.